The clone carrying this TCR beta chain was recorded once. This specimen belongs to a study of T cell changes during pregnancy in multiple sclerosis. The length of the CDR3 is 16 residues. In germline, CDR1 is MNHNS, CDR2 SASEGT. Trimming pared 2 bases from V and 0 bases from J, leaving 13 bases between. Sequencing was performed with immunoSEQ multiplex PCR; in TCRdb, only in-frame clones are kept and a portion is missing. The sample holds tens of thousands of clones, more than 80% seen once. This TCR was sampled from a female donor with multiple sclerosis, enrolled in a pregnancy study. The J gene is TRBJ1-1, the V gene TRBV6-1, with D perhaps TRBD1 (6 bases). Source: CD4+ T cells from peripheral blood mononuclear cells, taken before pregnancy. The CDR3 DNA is TGTGCCAGCAGTGAAATGGGGGGGCCTCTGAACACTGAAGCTTTCTTT. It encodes CASSEMGGPLNTEAFF.